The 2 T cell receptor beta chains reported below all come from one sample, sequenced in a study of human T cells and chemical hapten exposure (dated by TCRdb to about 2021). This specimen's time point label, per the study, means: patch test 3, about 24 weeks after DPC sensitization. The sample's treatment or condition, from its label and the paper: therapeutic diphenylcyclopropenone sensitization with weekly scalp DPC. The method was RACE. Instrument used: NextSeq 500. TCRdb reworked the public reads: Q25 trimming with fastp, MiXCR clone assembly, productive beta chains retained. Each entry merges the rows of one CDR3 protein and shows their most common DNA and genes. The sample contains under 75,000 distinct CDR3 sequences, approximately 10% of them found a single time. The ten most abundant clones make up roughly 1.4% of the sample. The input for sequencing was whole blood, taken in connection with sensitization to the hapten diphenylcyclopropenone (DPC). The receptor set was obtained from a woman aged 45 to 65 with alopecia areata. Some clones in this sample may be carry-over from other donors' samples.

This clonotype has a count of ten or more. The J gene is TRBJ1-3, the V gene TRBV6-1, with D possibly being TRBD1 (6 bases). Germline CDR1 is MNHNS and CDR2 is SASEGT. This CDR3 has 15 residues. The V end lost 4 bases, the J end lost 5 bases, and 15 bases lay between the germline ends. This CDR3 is CASSVGWGARNTIYF. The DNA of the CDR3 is TGTGCCAGCAGTGTCGGATGGGGGGCTAGAAACACCATATATTTT.

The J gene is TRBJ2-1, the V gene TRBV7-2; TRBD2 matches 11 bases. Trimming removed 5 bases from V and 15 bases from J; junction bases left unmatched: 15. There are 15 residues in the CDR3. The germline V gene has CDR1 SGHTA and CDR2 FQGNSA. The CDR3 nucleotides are TGTGCCAGCAGCCTAGGGGGCTTTAGCGGGAGGGCTTGGTTCTTC. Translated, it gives CASSLGGFSGRAWFF.